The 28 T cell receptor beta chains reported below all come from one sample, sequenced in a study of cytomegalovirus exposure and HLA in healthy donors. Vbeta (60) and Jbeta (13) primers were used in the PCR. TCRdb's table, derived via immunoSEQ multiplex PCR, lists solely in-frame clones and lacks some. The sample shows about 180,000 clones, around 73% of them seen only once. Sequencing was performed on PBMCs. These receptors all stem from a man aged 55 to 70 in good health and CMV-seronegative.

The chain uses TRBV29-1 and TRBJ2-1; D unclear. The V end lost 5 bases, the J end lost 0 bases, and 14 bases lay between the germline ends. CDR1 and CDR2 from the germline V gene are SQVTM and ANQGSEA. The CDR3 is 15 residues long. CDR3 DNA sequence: TGCAGCGTTTCCCCGGGTGGCAGCTCCTACAATGAGCAGTTCTTC. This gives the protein CSVSPGGSSYNEQFF.

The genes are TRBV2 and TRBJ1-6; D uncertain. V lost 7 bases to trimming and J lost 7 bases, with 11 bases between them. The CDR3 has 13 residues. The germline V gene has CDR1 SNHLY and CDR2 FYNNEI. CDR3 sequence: CASIGDLNSPLHF. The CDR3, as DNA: TGTGCCAGCATTGGAGACCTCAATTCACCCCTCCACTTT.

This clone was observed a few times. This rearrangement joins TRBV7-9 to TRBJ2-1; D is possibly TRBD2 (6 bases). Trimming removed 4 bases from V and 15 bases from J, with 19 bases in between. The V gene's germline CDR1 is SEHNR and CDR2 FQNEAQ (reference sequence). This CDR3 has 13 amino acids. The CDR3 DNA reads TGTGCCAGCAGCTCCTCGTTGCGGGAAGAGGGGTTCTTC. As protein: CASSSSLREEGFF.

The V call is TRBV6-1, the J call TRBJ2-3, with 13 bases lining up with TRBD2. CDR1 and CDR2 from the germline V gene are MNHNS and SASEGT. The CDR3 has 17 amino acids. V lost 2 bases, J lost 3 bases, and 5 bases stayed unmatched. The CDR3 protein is CASSEFGLAGATDTQYF. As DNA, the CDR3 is TGTGCCAGCAGTGAATTTGGACTAGCGGGGGCGACAGATACGCAGTATTTT.

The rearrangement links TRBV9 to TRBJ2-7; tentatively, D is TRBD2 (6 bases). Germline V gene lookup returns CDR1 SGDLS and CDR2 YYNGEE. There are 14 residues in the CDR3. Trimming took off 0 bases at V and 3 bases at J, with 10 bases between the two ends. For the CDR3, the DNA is TGTGCCAGCAGCGTAGGTCCGGGGGACTACGAGCAGTACTTC. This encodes CASSVGPGDYEQYF.

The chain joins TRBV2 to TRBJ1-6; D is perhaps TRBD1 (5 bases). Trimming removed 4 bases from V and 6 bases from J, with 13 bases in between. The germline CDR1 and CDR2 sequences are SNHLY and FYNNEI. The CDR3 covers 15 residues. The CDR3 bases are TGTGCCAGCAGTGCCCGGGGGGGTGGTAATTCACCCCTCCACTTT. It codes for CASSARGGGNSPLHF.

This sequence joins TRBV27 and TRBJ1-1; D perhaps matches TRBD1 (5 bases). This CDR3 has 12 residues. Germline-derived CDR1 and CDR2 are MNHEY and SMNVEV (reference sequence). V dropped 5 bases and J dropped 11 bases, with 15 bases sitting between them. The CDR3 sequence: CASSPPVGGAFF. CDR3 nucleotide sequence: TGTGCCAGCAGTCCCCCTGTGGGGGGGGCTTTCTTT.

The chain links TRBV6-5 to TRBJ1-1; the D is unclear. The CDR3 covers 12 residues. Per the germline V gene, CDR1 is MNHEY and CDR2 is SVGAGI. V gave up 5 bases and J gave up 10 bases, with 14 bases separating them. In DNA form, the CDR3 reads TGTGCCAGCAGTGAAAAAATTGTAGTAGCTTTCTTT. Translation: CASSEKIVVAFF.

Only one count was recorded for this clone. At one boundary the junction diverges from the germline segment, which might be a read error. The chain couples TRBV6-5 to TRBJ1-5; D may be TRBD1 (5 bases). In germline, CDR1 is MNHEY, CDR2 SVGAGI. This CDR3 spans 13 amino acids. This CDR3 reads CASSRAGRQPQNF. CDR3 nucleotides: TGTGCCAGCAGTCGGGCAGGGAGGCAGCCCCAGAATTTT.

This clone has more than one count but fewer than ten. CDR3 in amino acids: CASSRQGGTNEKLFF. CDR3 DNA: TGCGCCAGCAGTCGGCAGGGGGGAACCAATGAAAAACTGTTTTTT. V usage is TRBV5-1 and J usage is TRBJ1-4; the match to TRBD1 covers 7 bases. V gave up 5 bases and J gave up 5 bases; unmatched junction bases: 9. The germline V gene encodes CDR1 SGHRS and CDR2 YFSETQ. This CDR3 has 15 amino acids.

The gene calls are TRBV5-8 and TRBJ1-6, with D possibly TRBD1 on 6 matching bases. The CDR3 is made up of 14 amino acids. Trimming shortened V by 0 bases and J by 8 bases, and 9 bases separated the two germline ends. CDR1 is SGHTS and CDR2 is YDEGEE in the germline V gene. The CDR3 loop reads CASSLVQGDSPLHF. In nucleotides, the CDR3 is TGTGCCAGCAGCTTGGTACAGGGTGATTCACCCCTCCACTTT.

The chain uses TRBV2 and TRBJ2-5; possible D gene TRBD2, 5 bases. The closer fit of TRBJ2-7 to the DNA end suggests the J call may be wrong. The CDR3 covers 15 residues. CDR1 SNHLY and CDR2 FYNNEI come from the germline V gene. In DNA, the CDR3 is TGTGCCAGCAGTGAAGAGGGCCCTCGAGGGTACGAGCAGTACTTC. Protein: CASSEEGPRGYEQYF.

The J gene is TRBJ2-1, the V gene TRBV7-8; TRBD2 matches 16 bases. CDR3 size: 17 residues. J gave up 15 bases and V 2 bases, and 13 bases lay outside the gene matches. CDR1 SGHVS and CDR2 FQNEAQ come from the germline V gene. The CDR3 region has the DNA TGTGCCAGCAGCTTACTGGGACTAGCGGGAGGGCCACAGTCTCCGTTCTTC. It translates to CASSLLGLAGGPQSPFF.

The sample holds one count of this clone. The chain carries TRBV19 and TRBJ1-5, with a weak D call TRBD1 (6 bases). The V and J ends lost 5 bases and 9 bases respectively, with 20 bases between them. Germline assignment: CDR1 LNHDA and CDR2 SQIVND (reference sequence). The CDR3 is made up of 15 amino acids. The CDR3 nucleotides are TGTGCCAGTAGTCCCGCGACAGGATTTAATGTGCCCCAGCATTTT. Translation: CASSPATGFNVPQHF. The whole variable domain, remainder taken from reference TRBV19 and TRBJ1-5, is DGGITQSPKYLFRKEGQNVTLSCEQNLNHDAMYWYRQDPGQGLRLIYYSQIVNDFQKGDIAEGYSVSREKKESFPLTVTSAQKNPTAFYLCASSPATGFNVPQHFGDGTRLSIL.

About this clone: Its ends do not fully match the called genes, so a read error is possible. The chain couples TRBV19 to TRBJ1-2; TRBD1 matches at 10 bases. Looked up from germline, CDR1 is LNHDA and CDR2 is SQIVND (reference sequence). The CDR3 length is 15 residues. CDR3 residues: CASSLPGQGIAGYPF. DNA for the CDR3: TGTGCCAGCTCCTTGCCGGGACAGGGGATCGCTGGCTACCCCTTC.

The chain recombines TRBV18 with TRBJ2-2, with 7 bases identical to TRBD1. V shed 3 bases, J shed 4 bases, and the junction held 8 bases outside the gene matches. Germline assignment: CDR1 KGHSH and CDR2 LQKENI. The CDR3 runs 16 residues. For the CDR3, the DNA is TGTGCCAGCTCACCGAGGGCAGGGGGTTCCACCGGGGAGCTGTTTTTT. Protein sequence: CASSPRAGGSTGELFF.

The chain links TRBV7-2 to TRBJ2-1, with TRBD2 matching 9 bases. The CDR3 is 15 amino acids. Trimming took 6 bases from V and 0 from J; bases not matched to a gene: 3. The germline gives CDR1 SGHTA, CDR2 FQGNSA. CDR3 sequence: CASRSGGSSYNEQFF. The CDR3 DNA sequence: TGTGCCAGCAGAAGCGGGGGGAGCTCCTACAATGAGCAGTTCTTC.

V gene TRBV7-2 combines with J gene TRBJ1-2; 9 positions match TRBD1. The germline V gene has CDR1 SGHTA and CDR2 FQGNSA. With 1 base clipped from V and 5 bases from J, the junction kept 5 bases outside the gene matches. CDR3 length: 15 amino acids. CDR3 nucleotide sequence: TGTGCCAGCAGCTTAGAGGACAGGGGTTTTTATGGCTACACCTTC. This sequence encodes CASSLEDRGFYGYTF.

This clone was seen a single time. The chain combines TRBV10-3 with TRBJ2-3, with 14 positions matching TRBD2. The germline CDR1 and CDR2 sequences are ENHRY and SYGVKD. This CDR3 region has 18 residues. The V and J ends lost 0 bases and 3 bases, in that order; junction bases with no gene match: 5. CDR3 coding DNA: TGTGCCATCAGTGAGTCGACTAGCGGGAGGGCCCTTACAGATACGCAGTATTTT. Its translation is CAISESTSGRALTDTQYF.

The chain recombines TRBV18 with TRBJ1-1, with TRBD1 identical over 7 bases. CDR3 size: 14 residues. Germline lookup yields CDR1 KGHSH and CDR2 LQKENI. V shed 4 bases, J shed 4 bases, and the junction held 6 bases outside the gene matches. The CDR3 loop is CASSRDRVSTEAFF. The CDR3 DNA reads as TGTGCCAGCTCACGTGACAGGGTCAGCACTGAAGCTTTCTTT.

CDR3 bases: TGCGCCAGCAGTTCCAGACAGGGTGCCTACAATGAGCAGTTCTTC. This encodes CASSSRQGAYNEQFF. The rearrangement joins TRBV5-1 to TRBJ2-1; 7 bases match TRBD1. After removal of 5 bases from V and 2 bases from J, the junction contained 7 bases not matched to a gene. The CDR3 runs 15 residues. Germline CDR1 reads SGHRS; CDR2 reads YFSETQ.

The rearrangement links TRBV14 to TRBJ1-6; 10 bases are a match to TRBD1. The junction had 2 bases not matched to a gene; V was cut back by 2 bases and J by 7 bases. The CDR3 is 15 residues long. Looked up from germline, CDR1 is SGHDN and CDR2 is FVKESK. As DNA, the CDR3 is TGTGCCAGCAGCCAATGGGACAGGGGAAATTCACCCCTCCACTTT. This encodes CASSQWDRGNSPLHF.

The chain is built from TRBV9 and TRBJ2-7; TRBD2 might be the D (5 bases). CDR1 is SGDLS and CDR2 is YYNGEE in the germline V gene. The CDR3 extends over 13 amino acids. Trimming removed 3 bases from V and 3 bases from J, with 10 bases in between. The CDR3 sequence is CASSDSGNYEQYF. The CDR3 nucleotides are TGTGCCAGCAGCGACTCGGGAAACTACGAGCAGTACTTC.

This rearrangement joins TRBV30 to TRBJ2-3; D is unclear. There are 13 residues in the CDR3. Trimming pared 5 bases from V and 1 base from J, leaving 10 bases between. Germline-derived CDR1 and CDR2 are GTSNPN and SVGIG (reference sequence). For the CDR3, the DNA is TGTGCCTGGGTTTTGAGAGGCACAGATACGCAGTATTTT. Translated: CAWVLRGTDTQYF.

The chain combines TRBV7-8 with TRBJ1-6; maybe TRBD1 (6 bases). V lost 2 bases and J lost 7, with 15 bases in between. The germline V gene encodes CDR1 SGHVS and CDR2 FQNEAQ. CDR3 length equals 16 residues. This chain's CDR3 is CASSLTRGLGNSPLHF. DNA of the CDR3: TGTGCCAGCAGCTTAACGCGGGGGCTGGGGAATTCACCCCTCCACTTT.

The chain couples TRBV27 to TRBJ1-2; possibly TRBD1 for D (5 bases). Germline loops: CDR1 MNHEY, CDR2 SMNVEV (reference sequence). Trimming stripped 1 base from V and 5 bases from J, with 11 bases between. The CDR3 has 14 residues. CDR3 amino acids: CASSLWPGTYGYTF. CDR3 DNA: TGTGCCAGCAGTTTATGGCCAGGGACTTATGGCTACACCTTC.

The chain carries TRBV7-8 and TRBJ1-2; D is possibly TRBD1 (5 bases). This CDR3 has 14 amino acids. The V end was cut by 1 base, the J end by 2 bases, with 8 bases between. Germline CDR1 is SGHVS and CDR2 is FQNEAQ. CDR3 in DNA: TGTGCCAGCAGCTTAGGAGACAGCAACTATGGCTACACCTTC. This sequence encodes CASSLGDSNYGYTF. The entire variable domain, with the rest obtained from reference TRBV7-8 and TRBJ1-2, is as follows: GAGVSQSPRYKVAKRGQDVALRCDPISGHVSLFWYQQALGQGPEFLTYFQNEAQLDKSGLPSDRFFAERPEGSVSTLKIQRTQQEDSAVYLCASSLGDSNYGYTFGSGTRLTVV.

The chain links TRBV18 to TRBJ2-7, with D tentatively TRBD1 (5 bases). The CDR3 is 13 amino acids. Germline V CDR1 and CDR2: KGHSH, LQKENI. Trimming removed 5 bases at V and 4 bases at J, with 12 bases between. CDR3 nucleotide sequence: TGTGCCAGCTCAAATACAGGATTATACGAGCAGTACTTC. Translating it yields CASSNTGLYEQYF.